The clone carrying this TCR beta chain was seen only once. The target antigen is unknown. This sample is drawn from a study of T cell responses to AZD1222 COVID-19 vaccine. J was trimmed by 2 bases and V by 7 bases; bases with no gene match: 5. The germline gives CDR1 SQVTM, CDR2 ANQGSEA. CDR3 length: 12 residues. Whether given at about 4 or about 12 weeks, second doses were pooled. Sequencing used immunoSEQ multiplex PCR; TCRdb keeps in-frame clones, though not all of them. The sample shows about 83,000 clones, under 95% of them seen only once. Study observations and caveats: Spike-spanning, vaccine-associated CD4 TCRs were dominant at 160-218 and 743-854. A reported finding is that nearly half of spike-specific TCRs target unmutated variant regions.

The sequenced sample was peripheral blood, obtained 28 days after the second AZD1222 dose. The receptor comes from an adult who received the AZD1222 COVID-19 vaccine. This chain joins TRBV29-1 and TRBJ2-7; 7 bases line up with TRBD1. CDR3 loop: CSAGTAPYEQYF. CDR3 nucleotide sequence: TGCAGCGCCGGGACAGCACCCTACGAGCAGTACTTC.